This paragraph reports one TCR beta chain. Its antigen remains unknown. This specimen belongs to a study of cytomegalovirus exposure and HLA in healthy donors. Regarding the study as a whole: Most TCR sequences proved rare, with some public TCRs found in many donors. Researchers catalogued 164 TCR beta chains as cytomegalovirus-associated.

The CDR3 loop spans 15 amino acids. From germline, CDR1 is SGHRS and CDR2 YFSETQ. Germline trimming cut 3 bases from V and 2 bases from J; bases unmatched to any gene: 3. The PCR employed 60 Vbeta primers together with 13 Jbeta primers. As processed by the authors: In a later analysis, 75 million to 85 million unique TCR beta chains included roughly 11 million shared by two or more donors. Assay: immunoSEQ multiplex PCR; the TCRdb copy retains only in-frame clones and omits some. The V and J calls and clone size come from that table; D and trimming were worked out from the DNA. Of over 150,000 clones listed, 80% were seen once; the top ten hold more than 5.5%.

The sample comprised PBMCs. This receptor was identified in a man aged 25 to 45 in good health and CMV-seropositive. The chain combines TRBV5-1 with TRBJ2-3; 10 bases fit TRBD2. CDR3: CASSSGTSDTDTQYF. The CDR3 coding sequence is TGCGCCAGCAGCTCGGGGACTAGCGACACAGATACGCAGTATTTT.